The 9 T cell receptor beta chains in this list originate from one sample, sequenced in a study of control samples from healthy donors and cancer patients. The assay was immunoSEQ multiplex PCR, and TCRdb's table has in-frame clones only and misses some. The table has tens of thousands of clones, 94% seen once. Sequences were obtained from blood. These receptors were collected from a man aged 25-45 years in good health.

The J gene is TRBJ2-1, the V gene TRBV10-3; D is unclear. In germline, CDR1 is ENHRY, CDR2 SYGVKD. V gave up 3 bases and J gave up 0 bases, with 9 bases separating them. CDR3 length: 15 residues. As DNA, the CDR3 is TGTGCCATCAGTGAATCCATAGACTCCTACAATGAGCAGTTCTTC. It translates to CAISESIDSYNEQFF.

This clone has just a few counts. The chain combines TRBV24-1 with TRBJ2-2, with 10 positions matching TRBD1. There are 14 residues in the CDR3. Germline lookup yields CDR1 KGHDR and CDR2 SFDVKD. J gave up 5 bases and V 8 bases, and 4 bases lay outside the gene matches. As DNA, the CDR3 is TGTGCCACCAAGACAGGGGGCGGGACCGGGGAGCTGTTTTTT. Its translation: CATKTGGGTGELFF.

A single count supports this clone. CDR3 amino acids: CASTVPGLGRDGYTF. The DNA for the CDR3 is TGTGCCAGCACCGTCCCTGGTTTGGGGAGGGATGGCTACACCTTC. The chain has TRBV6-6 and TRBJ1-2; D gene uncertain. Germline CDR1 MNHNY, CDR2 SVGAGI (reference sequence). This CDR3 comprises 15 residues. Trimming took 7 bases from V and 6 from J, leaving 21 bases between them.

This chain connects TRBV19 to TRBJ1-2; the match to TRBD1 covers 8 bases. CDR3 length: 11 residues. Germline values: CDR1 LNHDA, CDR2 SQIVND (reference sequence). The V gene end was trimmed by 8 bases and the J gene end by 8 bases; junction bases not matched to a gene: 4. The CDR3 loop reads CASRTGRGYTF. The CDR3 region has the DNA TGTGCCAGTCGGACAGGGCGGGGCTACACCTTC.

The rearrangement uses TRBV6-6 and TRBJ1-5, with a possible D match to TRBD1 (5 bases). Germline V CDR1 and CDR2: MNHNY, SVGAGI (reference sequence). Trimming cost V 5 bases and J 0 bases, with 17 bases left between them. This CDR3 is 17 amino acids long. The CDR3 DNA is TGTGCCAGCAGTCGGACATCACACCTTTATAGCAATCAGCCCCAGCATTTT. Translated: CASSRTSHLYSNQPQHF.

The V gene is TRBV7-9, the J gene TRBJ1-4; the match to TRBD1 covers 8 bases. CDR3 length: 15 residues. The V gene's germline CDR1 is SEHNR and CDR2 FQNEAQ (reference sequence). V lost 4 bases and J lost 10; bases outside the gene matches: 11. The CDR3: CASSSEDRVRGKLFF. The CDR3 nucleotides are TGTGCCAGCAGCTCAGAGGACAGGGTGAGGGGAAAACTGTTTTTT.

The rearrangement joins TRBV6-5 to TRBJ1-5, with a weak D call TRBD1 (5 bases). This CDR3 comprises 15 residues. Trimming took 8 bases from V and 2 from J, leaving 16 bases between them. Germline CDR1 MNHEY, CDR2 SVGAGI. This CDR3 reads CASSRAGGGNQPQHF. CDR3 in DNA: TGTGCCAGCTCCCGCGCGGGGGGTGGCAATCAGCCCCAGCATTTT.

The chain has TRBV24-1 and TRBJ1-1; 9 bases map to TRBD1. J gave up 11 bases and V 4 bases, and 4 bases lay outside the gene matches. Germline assignment: CDR1 KGHDR and CDR2 SFDVKD. The CDR3 runs 12 residues. The CDR3: CATSEFGQGAFF. The CDR3 region has the DNA TGTGCCACCAGTGAATTCGGACAGGGGGCTTTCTTT.

The chain is built from TRBV9 and TRBJ2-6, with D possibly being TRBD1 (6 bases). Germline-derived CDR1 and CDR2 are SGDLS and YYNGEE. The germline V and J ends were trimmed by 3 bases and 2 bases, with 12 bases remaining between them. The CDR3 is made up of 16 amino acids. CDR3 coding DNA: TGTGCCAGCAGCGCTACAGGGTTTGCTGGGGCCAACGTCCTGACTTTC. Protein: CASSATGFAGANVLTF.